Sequencing of this T cell receptor beta chain was carried out in a study of OX40 agonist ivuxolimab in advanced cancers. Study summary: An agonistic human IgG2 monoclonal antibody against OX40 (CD134) was given. Participants, around 80% male, averaged roughly 55 years of age, ranging from roughly 20 to 85.

Broader study findings: Dose levels from 0.1 to 3.0 mg/kg saw CD4+ and CD8+ blood T cells expand clonally by week 6. CD8+ T cells averaged more expanded clones than CD4+.

Clones were read by immunoSEQ multiplex PCR, and TCRdb kept only the in-frame ones, dropping some. Among some 25,000 clones, about four fifths were seen once, and the ten largest hold 25%. V gave up 3 bases and J gave up 1 base; unmatched junction bases: 1. Per germline, CDR1 MDHEN and CDR2 SYDVKM. This CDR3 is 15 amino acids long. For this clone: Its antigen remains unknown.

This sample comprised CD4+ or CD8+ T cells sorted from blood, obtained in a trial of the OX40 agonist ivuxolimab. The chain links TRBV28 to TRBJ2-3, with 10 bases matching TRBD2. This TCR was sampled from an adult with an advanced solid tumor such as melanoma, head and neck, liver or kidney cancer. The CDR3 sequence: CASSLGTSGTDTQYF. DNA of the CDR3: TGTGCCAGCAGTTTGGGGACTAGCGGCACAGATACGCAGTATTTT.